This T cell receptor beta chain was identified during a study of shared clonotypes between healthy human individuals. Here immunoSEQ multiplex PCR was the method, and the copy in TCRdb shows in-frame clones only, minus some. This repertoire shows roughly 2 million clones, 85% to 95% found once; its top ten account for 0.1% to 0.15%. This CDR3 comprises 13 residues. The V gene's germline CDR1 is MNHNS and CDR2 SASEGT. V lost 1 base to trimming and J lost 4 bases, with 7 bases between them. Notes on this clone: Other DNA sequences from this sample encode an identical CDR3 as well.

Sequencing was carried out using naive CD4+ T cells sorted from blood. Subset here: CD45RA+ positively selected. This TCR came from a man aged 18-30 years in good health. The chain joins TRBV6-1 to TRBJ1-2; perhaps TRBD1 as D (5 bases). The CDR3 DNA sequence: TGTGCCAGCAGTGAAGGCAGGGCCTATGGCTACACCTTC. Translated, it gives CASSEGRAYGYTF.